This T cell receptor (beta chain) was found in a study of T cells in Graves' hyperthyroidism and ophthalmopathy. RNA transcripts yielded amplified TCR beta CDR3 regions. HTBI primers were the set used in a first-round RT-PCR of the TCR CDR3. TCRdb passed the multiplex PCR reads through MiXCR, listing each CDR3 protein once. This repertoire shows 280,000 or so distinct CDR3 sequences, roughly 15% found once; its top ten account for around 30%. A word on this clonotype: Antigen: not known. A much more abundant neighbour one base away suggests this may be a read error.

Whole-study results and caveats: Blood also contained most expanded thyroid clonotypes above 0.001.

V lost 3 bases and J lost 1; bases outside the gene matches: 8. The CDR3 is 17 residues long. Germline V gene lookup returns CDR1 SGHDT and CDR2 YYEEEE. The J gene is TRBJ2-5, the V gene TRBV5-6, with 11 bases that match TRBD2. Sequences were obtained from blood. This clonotype was obtained from a woman aged 45-59 years with Graves' hyperthyroidism that later progressed to Graves' ophthalmopathy. CDR3 bases: TGTGCCAGCAGCTCCCGAATAGCGGGAGGGTGCCAAGAGACCCAGTACTTC. Its protein is CASSSRIAGGCQETQYF.